The 24 T cell receptor beta chains in this list originate from one sample, sequenced in a study of cytomegalovirus exposure and HLA in healthy donors. With 60 Vbeta and 13 Jbeta primers, the PCR was carried out. The protocol was immunoSEQ multiplex PCR, while the TCRdb copy is restricted to in-frame clones and leaves out a portion. The sample records about 200,000 clones, 70% to 85% being singletons. Sequenced sample: PBMCs. The origin of the receptors is a boy aged 2-15 years in good health and CMV-seronegative.

CDR3 loop: CASSARARAEKLFF. As DNA, the CDR3 is TGTGCCAGCAGTGCGAGGGCCCGCGCCGAAAAACTGTTTTTT. The rearrangement uses TRBV2 and TRBJ1-4, with D unresolved. CDR3 length equals 14 residues. V shed 4 bases and J shed 8 bases, with 14 bases lying between them. Germline V gives CDR1 SNHLY, CDR2 FYNNEI.

V and J are TRBV27 and TRBJ1-3; 9 nucleotides agree with TRBD1. V gave up 4 bases and J gave up 7 bases; unmatched junction bases: 14. The V gene's germline CDR1 is MNHEY and CDR2 SMNVEV (reference sequence). The CDR3 spans 17 residues. The CDR3 sequence: CASSSRDRENRRNTIYF. The CDR3 nucleotides read TGTGCCAGCAGTTCCCGGGACAGGGAAAATCGCCGGAACACCATATATTTT.

This chain connects TRBV4-1 to TRBJ1-1, with D possibly being TRBD1 (6 bases). CDR1 is MGHRA, CDR2 YSYEKL, per germline. V dropped 4 bases and J dropped 0 bases, with 12 bases sitting between them. This CDR3 is 15 amino acids long. CDR3 nucleotides: TGCGCCAGCAGCCCTCTGGGACAACTGAACACTGAAGCTTTCTTT. Its protein product is CASSPLGQLNTEAFF.

The chain combines TRBV7-3 with TRBJ1-5; 7 nucleotides align to TRBD1. Germline V CDR1 and CDR2: SGHTA, FQGTGA. Unmatched junction bases numbered 23, after V lost 3 bases and J lost 9 bases. CDR3 length equals 19 residues. In DNA, the CDR3 is TGTGCCAGCAGCTTTCTTTATGGGGACAGTGATATATGGGGTCGGCCCCAGCATTTT. Translation: CASSFLYGDSDIWGRPQHF. The whole variable domain, filled in from reference TRBV7-3 and TRBJ1-5, reads GAGVSQTPSNKVTEKGKYVELRCDPISGHTALYWYRQSLGQGPEFLIYFQGTGAADDSGLPNDRFFAVRPEGSVSTLKIQRTERGDSAVYLCASSFLYGDSDIWGRPQHFGDGTRLSIL.

The gene calls are TRBV7-6 and TRBJ2-2; D gene uncertain. Germline V gives CDR1 SGHVS, CDR2 FNYEAQ. Trimming left V 1 base short and J 2 bases short, with 8 bases between. The CDR3 covers 15 residues. This chain's CDR3 is CASSLVGTNTGELFF. In nucleotides, the CDR3 is TGTGCCAGCAGCTTAGTGGGCACCAACACCGGGGAGCTGTTTTTT. The full variable domain, with the rest looked up from reference TRBV7-6 and TRBJ2-2, is GAGVSQSPRYKVTKRGQDVALRCDPISGHVSLYWYRQALGQGPEFLTYFNYEAQQDKSGLPNDRFSAERPEGSISTLTIQRTEQRDSAMYRCASSLVGTNTGELFFGEGSRLTVL.

The rearrangement uses TRBV19 and TRBJ2-1; 8 nucleotides match TRBD2. From germline, CDR1 is LNHDA and CDR2 SQIVND (reference sequence). CDR3 size: 15 residues. J gave up 4 bases and V 1 base, and 3 bases lay outside the gene matches. This chain's CDR3 is CASSIGRGAYNEQFF. The CDR3 nucleotides are TGTGCCAGTAGTATAGGGCGGGGGGCTTACAATGAGCAGTTCTTC.

For this clone: The same CDR3 arises from other DNA sequences in this sample as well. The chain has TRBV7-2 and TRBJ2-7, with 8 bases lining up with TRBD2. J gave up 6 bases and V 5 bases, and 6 bases lay outside the gene matches. Germline V gives CDR1 SGHTA, CDR2 FQGNSA. The CDR3 consists of 13 residues. The CDR3 nucleotides are TGTGCCAGCAGCGCCCCCGGGGGGGCCGAGCAGTACTTC. This encodes CASSAPGGAEQYF.

The gene calls are TRBV21-1 and TRBJ1-1; TRBD1 is the table's D call, not checked against the DNA. TRBV21-1 is described as a pseudogene. The CDR3 totals 13 residues. The CDR3 loop reads CASSIRRDREAFF. CDR3 DNA sequence: TGTGCCAGCAGCATCCGCCGGGACAGGGAAGCTTTCTTT.

This clone was seen once. The V gene is TRBV9, the J gene TRBJ2-3; the match to TRBD1 covers 7 bases. The CDR3 covers 16 residues. V trimming: 4 bases; J trimming: 0 bases; junction bases outside the gene matches: 8. Germline values: CDR1 SGDLS, CDR2 YYNGEE. This chain's CDR3 is CASSPHGTVSTDTQYF. CDR3 coding DNA: TGTGCCAGCAGCCCCCATGGGACAGTGAGCACAGATACGCAGTATTTT.

This clone was picked up a small number of times. The CDR3 here is CASSKEYGGEAFF. The CDR3 DNA reads as TGTGCCAGCAGCAAGGAGTACGGGGGTGAAGCTTTCTTT. The chain combines TRBV21-1 with TRBJ1-1. TRBV21-1 is a listed pseudogene. The CDR3 spans 13 residues.

CDR3 coding DNA: TGTGCCAGCAGCTTAGGACAGGGTAATAGCTATGGCTACACCTTC. The encoded protein is CASSLGQGNSYGYTF. This chain uses TRBV7-6 with TRBJ1-2; 7 nucleotides line up with TRBD1. This CDR3 region has 15 residues. The junction had 6 bases not matched to a gene; V was cut back by 1 base and J by 4 bases. Germline CDR1 reads SGHVS; CDR2 reads FNYEAQ. The variable domain in full, completed from reference TRBV7-6 and TRBJ1-2, reads GAGVSQSPRYKVTKRGQDVALRCDPISGHVSLYWYRQALGQGPEFLTYFNYEAQQDKSGLPNDRFSAERPEGSISTLTIQRTEQRDSAMYRCASSLGQGNSYGYTFGSGTRLTVV.

This chain joins TRBV6-4 and TRBJ2-7; 9 bases are shared with TRBD2. Trimming took 4 bases from V and 4 from J; bases not matched to a gene: 8. CDR1 and CDR2 from the germline V gene are MRHNA and SNTAGT. This CDR3 is 15 amino acids long. CDR3 residues: CASSGMRGGIYEQYF. The CDR3, as DNA: TGTGCCAGCAGTGGTATGCGGGGGGGCATTTACGAGCAGTACTTC.

The chain has TRBV19 and TRBJ1-1; D remains unclear. This CDR3 has 11 amino acids. V dropped 5 bases and J dropped 11 bases, with 12 bases sitting between them. Germline CDR1 reads LNHDA; CDR2 reads SQIVND (reference sequence). DNA for the CDR3: TGTGCCAGTAGTGGATGGGAGGAGGCTTTCTTT. This gives the protein CASSGWEEAFF.

V usage is TRBV6-1 and J usage is TRBJ2-7; 12 bases match TRBD2. Germline CDR1 is MNHNS and CDR2 is SASEGT. V was clipped by 6 bases and J by 2 bases; unmatched bases: 5. This CDR3 has 15 residues. The CDR3 DNA reads TGTGCCAGCAGACGGACTAGCGGGGCGACCTACGAGCAGTACTTC. It codes for CASRRTSGATYEQYF.

The table lists this clone with a few counts. V is TRBV5-1 and J is TRBJ2-7; 8 bases fit TRBD2. The CDR3 runs 14 residues. Germline V gives CDR1 SGHRS, CDR2 YFSETQ. Trimming removed 0 bases from V and 8 bases from J; junction bases left unmatched: 7. The CDR3 is CASSLAGLASKQYF. Here the CDR3 DNA reads TGCGCCAGCAGCTTGGCCGGACTAGCCTCAAAGCAGTACTTC.

The chain joins TRBV5-4 to TRBJ2-3; possibly TRBD2 for D (6 bases). The V gene lost 2 bases and the J gene lost 4 bases, with 20 bases spanning the gap. Germline-derived CDR1 and CDR2 are SGHNT and YYREEE (reference sequence). This CDR3 contains 17 residues. This CDR3 is CASSFSRSGRGADTQYF. CDR3 in DNA: TGTGCCAGCAGCTTCTCGAGGTCGGGGCGCGGGGCAGATACGCAGTATTTT.

J is TRBJ2-5 and V is TRBV10-3; 14 bases fit TRBD2. The junction had 3 bases not matched to a gene; V was cut back by 11 bases and J by 4 bases. The CDR3 is 13 residues long. Germline loops: CDR1 ENHRY, CDR2 SYGVKD. The DNA for the CDR3 is TGTGCCGTCGGACTAGCGGGGGGAGAGACCCAGTACTTC. Amino acids: CAVGLAGGETQYF.

This chain links TRBV7-8 with TRBJ1-2; 11 nucleotides line up with TRBD1. The germline V gene encodes CDR1 SGHVS and CDR2 FQNEAQ. This CDR3 has 13 residues. V dropped 6 bases and J dropped 8; count of bases not matched to a gene: 5. The DNA for the CDR3 is TGTGCCAGCAGTCCGGACAGGGGGCACGGCTACACCTTC. Its translation is CASSPDRGHGYTF.

The chain recombines TRBV5-6 with TRBJ1-5; 9 bases are a match to TRBD1. J gave up 3 bases and V 4 bases, and 5 bases lay outside the gene matches. The CDR3 sequence is 15 residues long. Germline loops: CDR1 SGHDT, CDR2 YYEEEE. CDR3 sequence: CASSLGQGVNQPQHF. In DNA, the CDR3 is TGTGCCAGCAGCCTGGGACAGGGTGTCAATCAGCCCCAGCATTTT.

Details on this clone: Relative to the germline gene, one junction end is altered; a read error may explain this. V and J are TRBV7-9 and TRBJ2-7; unclear D gene. This CDR3 spans 12 amino acids. The V gene's germline CDR1 is SEHNR and CDR2 FQNEAQ (reference sequence). CDR3 coding DNA: TGTTCCAGCAGCTTCCGCAGCGTAGATCAGTACTTC. Translation gives CSSSFRSVDQYF.

This chain joins TRBV6-6 and TRBJ2-3; 9 positions agree with TRBD2. With 0 bases clipped from V and 4 bases from J, the junction kept 5 bases outside the gene matches. This CDR3 has 16 amino acids. Germline V gene data show CDR1 as MNHNY and CDR2 as SVGAGI (reference sequence). In nucleotides, the CDR3 is TGTGCCAGCAGTTACTCCGCGCGGGGGGGCGCAGATACGCAGTATTTT. This gives the protein CASSYSARGGADTQYF.

This clone was observed once. The CDR3 region is CASSHVWLGTRVSTDTQYF. The CDR3 region has the DNA TGCGCCAGCAGCCACGTTTGGCTTGGGACTAGAGTGAGCACAGATACGCAGTATTTT. The rearrangement uses TRBV4-3 and TRBJ2-3; 8 positions agree with TRBD2. Germline V gene data show CDR1 as LGHNA and CDR2 as YSLEER. This CDR3 is built from 19 residues. V was pared by 3 bases and J by 0 bases, with 14 bases of the junction left unmatched.

The rearrangement links TRBV9 to TRBJ1-3; 9 bases are a match to TRBD1. J lost 4 bases, V lost 2 bases, and 1 base had no gene match. Germline V gives CDR1 SGDLS, CDR2 YYNGEE. This CDR3 has 14 residues. In nucleotides, the CDR3 is TGTGCCAGCAGCGTGACAGGGGGAGGAAACACCATATATTTT. As protein: CASSVTGGGNTIYF.

The V gene is TRBV7-2, the J gene TRBJ2-2; 12 bases are shared with TRBD1. After removal of 4 bases from V and 3 bases from J, the junction contained 3 bases not matched to a gene. In germline, CDR1 is SGHTA, CDR2 FQGNSA. The CDR3 totals 16 residues. Written as DNA, the CDR3 is TGTGCCAGCAGCTCCGGGACAGGGGGCGACACCGGGGAGCTGTTTTTT. Translated, it gives CASSSGTGGDTGELFF.